This passage covers 21 T cell receptor beta chains from one sample sequenced in a study of T cells in Graves' hyperthyroidism and ophthalmopathy. Amplified TCR beta CDR3 regions derived from RNA transcripts. The HTBI primer set drove a first-round RT-PCR of the TCR CDR3. TCRdb re-called the multiplex PCR reads through MiXCR, storing one row per CDR3 protein. In the table there are 800,000 or so distinct CDR3 sequences, 38% of which are singletons. Sequenced material: blood. All receptors derive from a man in his late teens or twenties with Graves' hyperthyroidism.

This clonotype was picked up many times. The chain is built from TRBV25-1 and TRBJ2-2, with 7 bases matching TRBD2. The germline gives CDR1 MGHDK, CDR2 SYGVNS. This CDR3 has 13 amino acids. J was trimmed by 6 bases and V by 2 bases; bases with no gene match: 0. The CDR3 loop reads CASSEGGAGELFF. The DNA of the CDR3 is TGTGCCAGCAGTGAAGGGGGGGCCGGGGAGCTGTTTTTT.

For this clonotype: One end of the junction fails to match germline, which may point to a read error. This sequence joins TRBV5-1 and TRBJ2-2, with a tentative D call TRBD1 (6 bases). CDR1 SGHRS and CDR2 YFSETQ come from the germline V gene. CDR3 length: 13 amino acids. CDR3 DNA sequence: TGTGCCAGCAGCTTGGGACAACTCGGGGAGCTGTTTTTT. It specifies CASSLGQLGELFF.

The rearrangement uses TRBV7-9 and TRBJ2-5; D is uncertain. Deletions cut 1 base from V and 3 bases from J, with 9 bases between. CDR3 length: 14 residues. The germline gives CDR1 SEHNR, CDR2 FQNEAQ (reference sequence). CDR3 protein: CASSLGARKETQYF. The CDR3 nucleotides are TGTGCCAGCAGCTTAGGAGCTAGAAAAGAGACCCAGTACTTC.

This clonotype appeared a single time. This sequence may be a read error, since a much larger clone differs from it by one base. The chain employs TRBV9 and TRBJ2-7, with 7 bases that match TRBD1. Germline CDR1 SGDLS, CDR2 YYNGEE. The CDR3 sequence is 15 residues long. CDR3 protein: CANSAGGQASYEQYF. CDR3 in DNA: TGTGCCAACAGCGCCGGTGGACAGGCCTCCTACGAGCAGTACTTC.

The gene calls are TRBV10-1 and TRBJ2-5; D perhaps matches TRBD2 (6 bases). The CDR3 runs 16 residues. V was pared by 3 bases and J by 5 bases, with 19 bases between. The germline V gene encodes CDR1 WNHNN and CDR2 SYGVQD (reference sequence). CDR3: CASSDSGLAVRETQYF. The CDR3 DNA reads as TGCGCCAGCAGTGATAGCGGCCTTGCCGTTAGGGAGACCCAGTACTTC.

This clonotype was counted ten times or more. J is TRBJ2-5 and V is TRBV2; D is unclear. CDR3 size: 12 residues. V was clipped by 4 bases and J by 4 bases, with 7 bases between them. CDR1 and CDR2 (germline): SNHLY, FYNNEI. CDR3 DNA: TGTGCCAGCAGTGGGTCGCGAGAGACCCAGTACTTC. Translation: CASSGSRETQYF.

The rearrangement uses TRBV12-3 or TRBV12-4 and TRBJ1-1; 7 bases match TRBD1. The CDR3 extends over 15 amino acids. V dropped 5 bases and J dropped 0; count of bases not matched to a gene: 6. The CDR3: CASSATTGLNTEAFF. In DNA, the CDR3 is TGTGCCAGCAGTGCCACGACAGGGCTGAACACTGAAGCTTTCTTT.

J is TRBJ2-5 and V is TRBV7-2; maybe TRBD2 (6 bases). The CDR3 is 13 amino acids. With 5 bases removed from V and 7 bases from J, the gap between germline ends came to 14 bases. Germline lookup yields CDR1 SGHTA and CDR2 FQGNSA. The CDR3 DNA reads TGTGCCAGCAGCCGGCTCTGGGGAGGGACCCAGTACTTC. It is translated as CASSRLWGGTQYF.

With respect to this clonotype: This may be a read error: a much more frequent sequence differs by one nucleotide. The chain has TRBV12-3 or TRBV12-4 and TRBJ1-4, with 9 bases lining up with TRBD1. J gave up 11 bases and V 6 bases, and 13 bases lay outside the gene matches. The CDR3 has 15 amino acids. Here the CDR3 DNA reads TGTGCCAGCAGCTGGACAGGGGCAGAGAGTGATAAACTGTTTTTT. Protein: CASSWTGAESDKLFF.

Notes on this clonotype: The junction departs from the called germline gene at one end, perhaps through a read error. This chain links TRBV25-1 with TRBJ2-2; D remains unclear. The CDR3 has 13 amino acids. Germline assignment: CDR1 MGHDK and CDR2 SYGVNS. The CDR3 sequence is CASSLKNTGELFF. The CDR3 DNA reads TGCGCCAGCAGCTTGAAGAACACCGGGGAGCTGTTTTTT.

This clonotype was counted a few times. The chain uses TRBV6-5 and TRBJ2-7; 8 bases are a match to TRBD1. Trimming removed 6 bases from V and 9 bases from J; junction bases left unmatched: 13. Germline CDR1 and CDR2: MNHEY and SVGAGI. The CDR3 covers 14 residues. CDR3 residues: CASRKTGDRSGQYF. As DNA, the CDR3 is TGTGCCAGCAGGAAGACAGGGGATAGGTCTGGGCAGTACTTC.

In its sample, this clonotype was seen many times. This sequence joins TRBV5-6 and TRBJ2-2; no firm D call. V lost 1 base to trimming and J lost 6 bases, with 4 bases between them. This CDR3 is 12 amino acids long. In germline, CDR1 is SGHDT, CDR2 YYEEEE. The CDR3 DNA sequence: TGTGCCAGCAGCTTGCCCGCCGGGGAGCTGTTTTTT. This sequence encodes CASSLPAGELFF.

DNA of the CDR3: TGCAGCGTTGGACTAGCGGGAGTCTACGAGCAGTACTTC. As protein: CSVGLAGVYEQYF. The chain couples TRBV29-1 to TRBJ2-7, with 12 bases matching TRBD2. CDR1 SQVTM and CDR2 ANQGSEA come from the germline V gene. This CDR3 contains 13 residues. V lost 4 bases to trimming and J lost 3 bases; unmatched junction nucleotides: 1.

The J gene is TRBJ1-4, the V gene TRBV12-3 or TRBV12-4; D gene unclear. CDR3 length: 13 residues. V was pared by 1 base and J by 11 bases, with 11 bases between. The CDR3 spells CASSLDGLVKLFF. The CDR3 DNA is TGTGCCAGCAGTTTAGACGGCTTGGTGAAACTGTTTTTT.

This clonotype was observed at least ten times. This chain links TRBV2 with TRBJ2-6; D call uncertain. From germline, CDR1 is SNHLY and CDR2 FYNNEI. Trimming removed 6 bases from V and 2 bases from J, with 11 bases in between. The CDR3 is made up of 15 amino acids. CDR3 sequence: CASRVGSAGANVLTF. Here the CDR3 DNA reads TGTGCCAGCAGAGTGGGCTCGGCTGGGGCCAACGTCCTGACTTTC.

This rearrangement joins TRBV15 to TRBJ1-5, with 7 bases that match TRBD1. With 3 bases clipped from V and 4 bases from J, the junction kept 6 bases outside the gene matches. CDR3 length equals 15 residues. The germline V gene has CDR1 LNHNV and CDR2 YYDKDF (reference sequence). The CDR3 spells CATSSYRGRNQPQHF. CDR3 in DNA: TGTGCCACCAGCAGTTACAGGGGACGGAATCAGCCCCAGCATTTT.

This chain uses TRBV7-6 with TRBJ2-3; no clear D gene. Per the germline V gene, CDR1 is SGHVS and CDR2 is FNYEAQ. The CDR3 spans 13 residues. The germline V and J ends were trimmed by 3 bases and 1 base, with 5 bases remaining between them. CDR3 region: CASSFGGTDTQYF. For the CDR3, the DNA is TGTGCCAGCAGCTTCGGCGGCACAGATACGCAGTATTTT.

This clonotype was counted a few times. This rearrangement joins TRBV20-1 to TRBJ2-7, with D hard to call. CDR1 DFQATT and CDR2 SNEGSKA come from the germline V gene (reference sequence). Trimming pared 6 bases from V and 0 bases from J, leaving 12 bases between. This CDR3 is 13 amino acids long. In DNA, the CDR3 is TGCAGTGCCCAGTCCCCGAACTCCTACGAGCAGTACTTC. Translating it yields CSAQSPNSYEQYF.

As concerns this clonotype: This may be a read error, as it is one base from a much larger clone. The chain uses TRBV20-1 and TRBJ1-5; D ambiguous. The CDR3 consists of 13 residues. V was cut by 4 bases and J by 7 bases, with 14 bases left in between. The germline gives CDR1 DFQATT, CDR2 SNEGSKA (reference sequence). The CDR3 nucleotides are TGCAGTGCTAAGCGGACCGTGACCCAGCCCCAGCATTTT. Translating gives CSAKRTVTQPQHF.

This chain connects TRBV19 to TRBJ1-1; TRBD1 matches at 7 bases. This CDR3 comprises 15 residues. Germline CDR1 is LNHDA and CDR2 is SQIVND (reference sequence). V dropped 5 bases and J dropped 2; count of bases not matched to a gene: 8. The CDR3 sequence is CASSPGTVRNTEAFF. Here the CDR3 DNA reads TGTGCCAGTAGTCCAGGGACAGTTCGAAACACTGAAGCTTTCTTT.

This chain uses TRBV10-3 with TRBJ1-1; TRBD1 agrees at 9 bases. V lost 10 bases to trimming and J lost 3 bases; unmatched junction nucleotides: 15. The length of the CDR3 is 16 residues. Germline V lookup: CDR1 ENHRY, CDR2 SYGVKD. The CDR3: CASIPAGTGSHTEAFF. The CDR3 bases are TGTGCCAGCATCCCTGCCGGGACAGGGTCGCACACTGAAGCTTTCTTT.